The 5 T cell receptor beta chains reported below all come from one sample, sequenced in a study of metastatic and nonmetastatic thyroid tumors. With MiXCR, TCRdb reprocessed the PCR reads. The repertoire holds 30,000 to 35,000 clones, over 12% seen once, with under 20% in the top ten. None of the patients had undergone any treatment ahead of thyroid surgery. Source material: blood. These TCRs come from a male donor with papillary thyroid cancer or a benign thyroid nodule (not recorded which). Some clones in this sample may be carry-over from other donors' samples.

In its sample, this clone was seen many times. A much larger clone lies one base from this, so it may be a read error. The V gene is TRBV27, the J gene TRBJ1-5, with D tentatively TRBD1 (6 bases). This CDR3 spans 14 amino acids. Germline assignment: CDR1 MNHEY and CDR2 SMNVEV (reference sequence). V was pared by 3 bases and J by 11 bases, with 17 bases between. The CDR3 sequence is CASSFRGSGQSQHF. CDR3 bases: TGTGCCAGCAGTTTTAGGGGGTCAGGGCAGTCCCAGCATTTT.

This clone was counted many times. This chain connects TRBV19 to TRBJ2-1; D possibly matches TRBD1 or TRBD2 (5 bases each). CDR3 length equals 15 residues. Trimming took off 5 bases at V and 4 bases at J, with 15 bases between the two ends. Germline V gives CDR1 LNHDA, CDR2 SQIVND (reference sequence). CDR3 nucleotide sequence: TGTGCCAGTAGTCGAACTAGGGGCGGTTACAATGAGCAGTTCTTC. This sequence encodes CASSRTRGGYNEQFF.

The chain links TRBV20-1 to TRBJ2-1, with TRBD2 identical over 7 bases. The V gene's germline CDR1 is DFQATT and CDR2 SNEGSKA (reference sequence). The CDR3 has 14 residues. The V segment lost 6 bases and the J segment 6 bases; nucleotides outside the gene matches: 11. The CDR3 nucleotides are TGCAGTGCCTCCGGAGGGCGGGAGCCCAATGAGCAGTTCTTC. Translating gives CSASGGREPNEQFF.

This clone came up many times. CDR3 residues: CASSLGGKNDEQFF. CDR3 sequence (DNA): TGTGCCAGCAGCTTGGGCGGGAAAAATGACGAGCAGTTCTTC. The V and J genes are TRBV7-3 and TRBJ2-1, with TRBD2 as a possible D gene (6 bases). This CDR3 has 14 residues. V was trimmed by 3 bases and J by 10 bases, leaving 16 bases between them. Germline loops: CDR1 SGHTA, CDR2 FQGTGA. Combining the CDR3 with reference TRBV7-3 and TRBJ2-1 gives the whole variable domain GAGVSQTPSNKVTEKGKYVELRCDPISGHTALYWYRQSLGQGPEFLIYFQGTGAADDSGLPNDRFFAVRPEGSVSTLKIQRTERGDSAVYLCASSLGGKNDEQFFGPGTRLTVL.

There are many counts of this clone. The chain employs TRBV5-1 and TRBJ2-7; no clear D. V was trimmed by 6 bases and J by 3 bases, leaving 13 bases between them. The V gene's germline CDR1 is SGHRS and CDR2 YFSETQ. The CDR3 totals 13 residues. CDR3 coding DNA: TGCGCCAGCACCGTAGAAGACCTCTACGAGCAGTACTTC. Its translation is CASTVEDLYEQYF. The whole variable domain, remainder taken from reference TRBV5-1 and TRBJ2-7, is KAGVTQTPRYLIKTRGQQVTLSCSPISGHRSVSWYQQTPGQGLQFLFEYFSETQRNKGNFPGRFSGRQFSNSRSEMNVSTLELGDSALYLCASTVEDLYEQYFGPGTRLTVT.